This T cell receptor (beta chain) emerged from a study of T-cell memory formation after mild COVID-19. Study-level points and caveats: CD4+ bias marked clones expanding day 15 to 37, unlike balanced contracting clones. Among clones peaking at day 37 in the second wave, SARS-CoV-2 specificity remained unconfirmed. Contracting CD4+ clones were located mainly in CM and EM, and CD8+ clones in EMRA.

This clonotype was detected a few times. The antigen is not known. One entry per CDR3 protein results from TCRdb running MiXCR on the 5' RACE reads. Of more than 150,000 distinct CDR3 sequences in the sample, approximately 18% were seen once. This CDR3 region has 14 residues. V was trimmed by 6 bases and J by 1 base, leaving 12 bases between them. This chain joins TRBV12-3 or TRBV12-4 and TRBJ1-1; the D is unclear. The material sequenced was PBMCs or a T cell subset sorted from them (not recorded which). The sequence derives from a young man who had mild COVID-19 (a few samples of this study predate the infection). Cell type and time point are not known. The CDR3 reads CASRYLRGNTEAFF. The CDR3 DNA reads as TGTGCCAGCAGGTACCTTCGCGGGAACACTGAAGCTTTCTTT.